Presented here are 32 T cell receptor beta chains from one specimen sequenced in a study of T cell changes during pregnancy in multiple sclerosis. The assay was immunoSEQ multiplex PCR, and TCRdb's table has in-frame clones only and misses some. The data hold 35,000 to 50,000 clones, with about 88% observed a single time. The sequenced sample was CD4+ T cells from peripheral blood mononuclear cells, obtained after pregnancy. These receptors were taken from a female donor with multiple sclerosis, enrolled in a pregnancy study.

CDR3 amino acids: CASSPGQEGYTF. The CDR3 DNA follows: TGTGCCAGCTCACCAGGGCAAGAAGGCTACACCTTC. The genes are TRBV18 and TRBJ1-2; D gene ambiguous. The germline gives CDR1 KGHSH, CDR2 LQKENI. The CDR3 spans 12 residues. V was clipped by 2 bases and J by 8 bases, with 9 bases between them.

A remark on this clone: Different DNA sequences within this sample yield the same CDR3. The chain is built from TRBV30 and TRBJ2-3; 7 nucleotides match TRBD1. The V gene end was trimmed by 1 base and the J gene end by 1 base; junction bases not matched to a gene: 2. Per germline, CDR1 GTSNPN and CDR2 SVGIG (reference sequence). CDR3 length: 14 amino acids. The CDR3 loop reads CAWSGQGGTDTQYF. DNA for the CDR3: TGTGCCTGGAGTGGACAGGGAGGCACAGATACGCAGTATTTT.

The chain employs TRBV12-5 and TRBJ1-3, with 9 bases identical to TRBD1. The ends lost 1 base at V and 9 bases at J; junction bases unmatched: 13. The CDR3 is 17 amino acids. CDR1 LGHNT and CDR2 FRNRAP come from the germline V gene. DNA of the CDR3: TGTGCTAGTGGTTTGGATTGGGGACAGGGCGCCGTTCCCACCATATATTTT. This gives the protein CASGLDWGQGAVPTIYF.

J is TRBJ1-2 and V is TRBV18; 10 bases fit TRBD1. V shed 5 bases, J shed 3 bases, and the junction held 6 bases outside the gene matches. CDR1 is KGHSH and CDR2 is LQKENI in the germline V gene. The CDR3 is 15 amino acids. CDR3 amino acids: CASSSGQGGYYGYTF. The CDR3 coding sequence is TGTGCCAGCTCATCCGGACAGGGGGGCTACTATGGCTACACCTTC.

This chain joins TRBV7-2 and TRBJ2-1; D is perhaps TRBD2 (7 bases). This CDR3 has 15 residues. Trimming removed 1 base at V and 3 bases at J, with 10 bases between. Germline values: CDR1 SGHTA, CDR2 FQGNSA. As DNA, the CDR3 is TGTGCCAGCAGCTTAGGAGGGGGGGGCTACAATGAGCAGTTCTTC. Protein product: CASSLGGGGYNEQFF.

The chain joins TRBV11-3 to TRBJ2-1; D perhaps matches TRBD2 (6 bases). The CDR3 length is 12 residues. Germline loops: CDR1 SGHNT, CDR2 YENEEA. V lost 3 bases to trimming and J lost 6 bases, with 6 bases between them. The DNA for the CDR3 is TGTGCCAGCAGCTTGACTAGCAATGAGCAGTTCTTC. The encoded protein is CASSLTSNEQFF.

The CDR3 DNA reads TGTGCCAGCCTCGTCACAGGGGGCTCTGGGGCCAACGTCCTGACTTTC. This translates into CASLVTGGSGANVLTF. The chain has TRBV13 and TRBJ2-6; 8 positions match TRBD1. This CDR3 has 16 residues. Germline-derived CDR1 and CDR2 are PRHDT and FYEKMQ (reference sequence). The V segment lost 8 bases and the J segment 0 bases; nucleotides outside the gene matches: 6.

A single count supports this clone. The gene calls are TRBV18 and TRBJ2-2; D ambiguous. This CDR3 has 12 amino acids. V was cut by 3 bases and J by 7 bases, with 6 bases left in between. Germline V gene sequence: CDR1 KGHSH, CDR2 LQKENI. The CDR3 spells CASSPRGGELFF. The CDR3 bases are TGTGCCAGCTCACCCCGAGGCGGGGAGCTGTTTTTT.

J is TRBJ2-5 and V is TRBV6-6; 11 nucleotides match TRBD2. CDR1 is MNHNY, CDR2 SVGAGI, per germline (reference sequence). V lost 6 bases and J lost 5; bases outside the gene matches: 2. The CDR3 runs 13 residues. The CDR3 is CASRLAGVETQYF. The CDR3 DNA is TGTGCCAGCAGACTAGCGGGAGTGGAGACCCAGTACTTC.

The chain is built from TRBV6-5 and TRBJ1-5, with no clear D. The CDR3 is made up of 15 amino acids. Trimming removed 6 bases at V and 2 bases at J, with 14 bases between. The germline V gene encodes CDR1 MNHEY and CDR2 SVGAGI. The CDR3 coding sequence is TGTGCCAGCAGGCGTCTTGCCCGAGGCAATCAGCCCCAGCATTTT. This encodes CASRRLARGNQPQHF.

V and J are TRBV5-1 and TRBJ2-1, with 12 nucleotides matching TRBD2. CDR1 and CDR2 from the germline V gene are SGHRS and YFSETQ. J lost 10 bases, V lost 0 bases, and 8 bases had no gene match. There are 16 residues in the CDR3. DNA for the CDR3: TGCGCCAGCAGCTTGGGACTAGCGGGAGCTAGGGGGGAGCAGTTCTTC. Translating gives CASSLGLAGARGEQFF.

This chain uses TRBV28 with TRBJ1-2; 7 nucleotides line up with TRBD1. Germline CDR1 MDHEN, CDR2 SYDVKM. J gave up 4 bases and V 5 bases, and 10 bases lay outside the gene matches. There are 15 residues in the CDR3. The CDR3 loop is CASSPPDRNFYGYTF. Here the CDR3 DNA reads TGTGCCAGCAGTCCCCCGGACAGGAATTTCTATGGCTACACCTTC.

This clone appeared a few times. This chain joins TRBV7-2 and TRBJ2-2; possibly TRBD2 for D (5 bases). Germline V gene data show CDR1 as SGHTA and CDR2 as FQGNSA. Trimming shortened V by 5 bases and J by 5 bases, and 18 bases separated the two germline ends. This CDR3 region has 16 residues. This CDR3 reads CASSRREGSVTGELFF. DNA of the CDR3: TGTGCCAGCAGCCGTCGGGAAGGTAGTGTGACCGGGGAGCTGTTTTTT.

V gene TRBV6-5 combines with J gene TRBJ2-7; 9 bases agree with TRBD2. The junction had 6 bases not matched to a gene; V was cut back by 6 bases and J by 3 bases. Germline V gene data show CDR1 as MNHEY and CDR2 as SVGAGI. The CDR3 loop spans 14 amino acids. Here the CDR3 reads CASRAASGDYEQYF. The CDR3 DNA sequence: TGTGCCAGCAGGGCGGCTAGCGGGGACTACGAGCAGTACTTC.

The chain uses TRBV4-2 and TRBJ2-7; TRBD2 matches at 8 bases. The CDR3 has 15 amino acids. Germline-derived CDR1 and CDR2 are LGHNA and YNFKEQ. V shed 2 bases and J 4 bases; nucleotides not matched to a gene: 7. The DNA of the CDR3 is TGTGCCAGCAGCCAACGTCCGGGACTAGGGTACGAGCAGTACTTC. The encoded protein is CASSQRPGLGYEQYF.

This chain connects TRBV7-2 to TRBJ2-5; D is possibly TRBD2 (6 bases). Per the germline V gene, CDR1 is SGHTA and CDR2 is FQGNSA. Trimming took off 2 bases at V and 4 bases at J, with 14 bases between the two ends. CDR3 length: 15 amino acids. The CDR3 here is CASSLSGGWGETQYF. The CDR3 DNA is TGTGCCAGCAGCTTATCCGGGGGTTGGGGAGAGACCCAGTACTTC.

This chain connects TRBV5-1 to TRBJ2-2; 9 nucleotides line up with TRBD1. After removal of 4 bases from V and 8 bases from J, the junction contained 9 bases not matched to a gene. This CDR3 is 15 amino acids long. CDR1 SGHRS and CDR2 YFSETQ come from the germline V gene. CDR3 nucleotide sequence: TGCGCCAGCAGCCTGGGACAGGGTTCTGTGGGGGAGCTGTTTTTT. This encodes CASSLGQGSVGELFF.

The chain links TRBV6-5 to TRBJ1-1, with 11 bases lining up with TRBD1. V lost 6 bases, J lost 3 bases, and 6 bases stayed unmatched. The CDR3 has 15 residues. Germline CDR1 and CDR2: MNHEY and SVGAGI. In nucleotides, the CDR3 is TGTGCCAGCAGGTGGACAGGGGGCCTCGACACTGAAGCTTTCTTT. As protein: CASRWTGGLDTEAFF.

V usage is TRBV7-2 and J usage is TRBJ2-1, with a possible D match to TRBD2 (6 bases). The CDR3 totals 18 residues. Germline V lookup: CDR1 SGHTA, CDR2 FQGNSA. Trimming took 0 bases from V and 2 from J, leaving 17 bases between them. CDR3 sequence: CASSLAPSGTLTYNEQFF. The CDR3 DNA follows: TGTGCCAGCAGCTTAGCCCCGTCCGGGACTCTGACCTACAATGAGCAGTTCTTC. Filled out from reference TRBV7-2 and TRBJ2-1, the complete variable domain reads GAGVSQSPSNKVTEKGKDVELRCDPISGHTALYWYRQSLGQGLEFLIYFQGNSAPDKSGLPSDRFSAERTGGSVSTLTIQRTQQEDSAVYLCASSLAPSGTLTYNEQFFGPGTRLTVL.

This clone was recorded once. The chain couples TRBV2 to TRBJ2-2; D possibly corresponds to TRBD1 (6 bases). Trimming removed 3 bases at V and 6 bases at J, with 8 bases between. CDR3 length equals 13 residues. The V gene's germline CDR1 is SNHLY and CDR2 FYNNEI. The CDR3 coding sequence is TGTGCCAGCAGTGACAGGGGATCCGGGGAGCTGTTTTTT. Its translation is CASSDRGSGELFF.

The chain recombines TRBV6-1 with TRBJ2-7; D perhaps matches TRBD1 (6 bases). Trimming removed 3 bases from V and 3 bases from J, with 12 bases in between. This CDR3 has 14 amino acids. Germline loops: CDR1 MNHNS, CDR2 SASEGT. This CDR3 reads CASSESGVIYEQYF. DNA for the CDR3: TGTGCCAGCAGTGAGTCAGGGGTTATCTACGAGCAGTACTTC.

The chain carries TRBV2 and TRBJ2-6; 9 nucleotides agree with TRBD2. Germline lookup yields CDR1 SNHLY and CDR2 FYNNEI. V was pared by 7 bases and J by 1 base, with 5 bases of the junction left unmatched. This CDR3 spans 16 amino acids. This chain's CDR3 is CASTGLASSGANVLTF. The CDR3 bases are TGTGCCAGCACGGGACTAGCTAGTTCTGGGGCCAACGTCCTGACTTTC.

The DNA for the CDR3 is TGTGCCAGCAACACCTTAAACTATGGCTACACCTTC. It encodes CASNTLNYGYTF. V usage is TRBV6-5 and J usage is TRBJ1-2; no clear D. Germline V lookup: CDR1 MNHEY, CDR2 SVGAGI. V was pared by 7 bases and J by 2 bases, with 8 bases between. The CDR3 length is 12 residues.

The CDR3: CAITVTGSVSDTQYF. CDR3 DNA: TGTGCCATCACTGTGACAGGGTCAGTCTCAGATACGCAGTATTTT. V gene TRBV10-3 combines with J gene TRBJ2-3; 7 bases agree with TRBD1. CDR3 size: 15 residues. J was trimmed by 4 bases and V by 7 bases; bases with no gene match: 11. The V gene's germline CDR1 is ENHRY and CDR2 SYGVKD.

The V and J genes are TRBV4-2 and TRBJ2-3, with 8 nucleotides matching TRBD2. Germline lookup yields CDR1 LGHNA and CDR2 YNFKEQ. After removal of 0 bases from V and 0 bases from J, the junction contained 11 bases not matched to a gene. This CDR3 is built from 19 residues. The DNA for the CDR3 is TGTGCCAGCAGCCAAGATTGGGCCACTAGCGGATATAGCACAGATACGCAGTATTTT. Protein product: CASSQDWATSGYSTDTQYF.

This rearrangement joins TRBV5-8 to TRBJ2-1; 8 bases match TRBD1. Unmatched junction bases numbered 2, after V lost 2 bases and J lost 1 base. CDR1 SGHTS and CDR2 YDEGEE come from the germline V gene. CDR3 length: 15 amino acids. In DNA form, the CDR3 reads TGTGCCAGCAGCTTCCGACAGGGGTCCTACAATGAGCAGTTCTTC. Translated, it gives CASSFRQGSYNEQFF.

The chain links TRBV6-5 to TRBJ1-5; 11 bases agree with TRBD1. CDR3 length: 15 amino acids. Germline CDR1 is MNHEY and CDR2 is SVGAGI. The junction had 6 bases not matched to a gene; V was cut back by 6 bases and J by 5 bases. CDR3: CASSPGQGGDQPQHF. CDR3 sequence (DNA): TGTGCCAGCAGCCCGGGACAGGGGGGGGATCAGCCCCAGCATTTT.

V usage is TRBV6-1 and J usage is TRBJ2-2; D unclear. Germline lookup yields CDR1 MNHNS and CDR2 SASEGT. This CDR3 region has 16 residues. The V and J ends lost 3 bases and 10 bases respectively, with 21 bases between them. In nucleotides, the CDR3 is TGTGCCAGCAGTGACCCTCCCGGGTTCGACCCCACGGAGCTGTTTTTT. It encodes CASSDPPGFDPTELFF.

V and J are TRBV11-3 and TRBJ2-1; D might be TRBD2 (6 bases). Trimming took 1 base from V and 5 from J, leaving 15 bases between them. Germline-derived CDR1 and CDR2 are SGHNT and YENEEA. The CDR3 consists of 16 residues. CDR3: CASSLVGRGLNNEQFF. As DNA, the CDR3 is TGTGCCAGCAGCTTAGTCGGTCGGGGGTTAAACAATGAGCAGTTCTTC.

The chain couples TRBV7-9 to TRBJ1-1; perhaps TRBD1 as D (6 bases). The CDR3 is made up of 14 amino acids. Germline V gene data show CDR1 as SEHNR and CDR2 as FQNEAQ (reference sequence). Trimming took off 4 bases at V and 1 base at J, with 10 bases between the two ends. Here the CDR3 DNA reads TGTGCCAGCAGCTCGGGACAAGCGAACACTGAAGCTTTCTTT. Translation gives CASSSGQANTEAFF.

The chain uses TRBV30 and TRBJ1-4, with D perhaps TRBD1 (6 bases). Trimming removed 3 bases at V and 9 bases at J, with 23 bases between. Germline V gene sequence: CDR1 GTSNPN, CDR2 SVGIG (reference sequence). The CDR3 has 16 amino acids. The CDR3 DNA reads TGTGCCTGGAGGGCATCAATCGGACAGATGGGGAAAAAACTGTTTTTT. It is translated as CAWRASIGQMGKKLFF.

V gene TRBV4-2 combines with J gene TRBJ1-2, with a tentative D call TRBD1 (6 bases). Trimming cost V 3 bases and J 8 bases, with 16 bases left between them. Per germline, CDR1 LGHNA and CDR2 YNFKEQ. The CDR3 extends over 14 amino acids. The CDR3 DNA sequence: TGTGCCAGCAGCCACGAATCAGGGGACCAGGGCTACACCTTC. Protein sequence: CASSHESGDQGYTF.